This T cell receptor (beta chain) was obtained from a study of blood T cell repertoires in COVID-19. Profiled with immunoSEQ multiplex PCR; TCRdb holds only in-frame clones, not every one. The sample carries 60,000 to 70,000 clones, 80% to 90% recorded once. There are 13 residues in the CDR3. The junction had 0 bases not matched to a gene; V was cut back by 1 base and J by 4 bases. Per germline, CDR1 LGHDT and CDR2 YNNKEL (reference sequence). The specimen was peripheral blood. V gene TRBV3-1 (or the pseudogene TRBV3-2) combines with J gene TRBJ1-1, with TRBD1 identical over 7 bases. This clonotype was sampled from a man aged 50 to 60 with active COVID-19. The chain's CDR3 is CASSQGQGTEAFF. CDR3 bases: TGTGCCAGCAGCCAAGGACAGGGCACTGAAGCTTTCTTT.